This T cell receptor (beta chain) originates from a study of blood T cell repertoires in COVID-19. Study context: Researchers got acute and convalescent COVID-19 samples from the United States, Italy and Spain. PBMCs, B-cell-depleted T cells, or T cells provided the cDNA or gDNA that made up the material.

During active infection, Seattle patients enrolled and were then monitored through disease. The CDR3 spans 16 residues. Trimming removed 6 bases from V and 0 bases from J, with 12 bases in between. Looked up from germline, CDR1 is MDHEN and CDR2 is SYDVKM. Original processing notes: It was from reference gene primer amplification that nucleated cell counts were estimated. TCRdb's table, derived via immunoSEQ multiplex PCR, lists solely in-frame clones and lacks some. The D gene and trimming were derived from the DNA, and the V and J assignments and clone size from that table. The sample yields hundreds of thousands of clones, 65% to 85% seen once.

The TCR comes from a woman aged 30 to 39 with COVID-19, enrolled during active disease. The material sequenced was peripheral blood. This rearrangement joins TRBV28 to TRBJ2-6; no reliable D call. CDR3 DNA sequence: TGTGCCAGCAGCATACATCGGGTCTCTGGGGCCAACGTCCTGACTTTC. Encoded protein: CASSIHRVSGANVLTF.